The source of this T cell receptor (beta chain) is a study of vaccination effects on CD4 cells after COVID-19. General observations from the study: Marked contraction was observed in infection-induced and vaccine-induced clones late after vaccination. There were few convalescent patients in the study and no early post-infection timepoints. Researchers report that only 1 of 255 vaccine-induced clones in healthy vaccinees cross-reacted with common cold coronaviruses.

Details on this clone: Its matching antigen is unknown.

Germline values: CDR1 SQVTM, CDR2 ANQGSEA. This CDR3 is built from 11 residues. V was shortened by 6 bases and J by 0 bases, with 4 bases between the two germline ends. Assay: immunoSEQ multiplex PCR; the TCRdb copy retains only in-frame clones and omits some. The sample has 65,000 to 95,000 clones, around four fifths seen once. Using viral peptide pools, the ViraFEST assay grew out antigen-specific CD4+ T cells prior to sequencing. Cells that had been cultured for less than eleven days were the source of isolated CD4+ T cells. Either the BNT162b2 or mRNA-1273 vaccine was given to participants in two doses. The vaccine recipients had no prior SARS-CoV-2 infection, with negative nucleocapsid antibodies.

The sequence was collected from a human donor who received a COVID-19 vaccine. The source material was CD4+ T cells from PBMCs cultured with HCoV-OC43 spike peptides, sampled after COVID-19 vaccination. The subset is: HCoV-OC43 spike overlapping peptide pool stimulation. This chain uses TRBV29-1 with TRBJ2-3; D gene uncertain. CDR3 sequence reads: CSVTSTDTQYF. Written as DNA, the CDR3 is TGCAGCGTGACTAGCACAGATACGCAGTATTTT.